This TCR beta chain is drawn from a study of identical twins. The study, taken as a whole, reports: Zero-insertion findings could be partly confounded by invariant cells (MAIT and iNKT cells).

This clonotype turned up a few times. No antigen is known for it. One entry per CDR3 protein, called by TCRdb with MiXCR from the 5' RACE reads. The sample holds about 900,000 distinct CDR3 sequences; about 12% are singletons and the top ten take around 1.6%. Germline V gene sequence: CDR1 SGHRS, CDR2 YFSETQ. With 6 bases removed from V and 5 bases from J, the gap between germline ends came to 17 bases. There are 14 residues in the CDR3. A further study also used this sample, focusing on yellow fever vaccine responses in identical twins.

The source material was PBMCs. This clonotype originated in a woman between 18 and 30 years old in good health. The rearrangement uses TRBV5-1 and TRBJ1-2; maybe TRBD1 (5 bases). The CDR3, as DNA: TGCGCCAGCACCGGGGACCCGGGGGTGTATGGCTACACCTTC. This encodes CASTGDPGVYGYTF.